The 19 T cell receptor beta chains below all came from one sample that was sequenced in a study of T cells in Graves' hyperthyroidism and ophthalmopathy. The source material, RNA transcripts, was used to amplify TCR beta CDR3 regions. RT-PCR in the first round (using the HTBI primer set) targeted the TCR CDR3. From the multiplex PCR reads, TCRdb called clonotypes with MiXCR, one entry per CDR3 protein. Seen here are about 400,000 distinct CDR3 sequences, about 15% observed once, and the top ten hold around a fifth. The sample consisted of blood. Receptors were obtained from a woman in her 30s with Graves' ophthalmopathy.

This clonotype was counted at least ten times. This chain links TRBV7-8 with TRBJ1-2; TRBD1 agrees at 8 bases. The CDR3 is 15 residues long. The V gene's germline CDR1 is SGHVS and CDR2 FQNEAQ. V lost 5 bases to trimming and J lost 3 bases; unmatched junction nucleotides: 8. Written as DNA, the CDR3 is TGTGCCAGCAGCGCATTGGACAGGGTATACTATGGCTACACCTTC. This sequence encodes CASSALDRVYYGYTF.

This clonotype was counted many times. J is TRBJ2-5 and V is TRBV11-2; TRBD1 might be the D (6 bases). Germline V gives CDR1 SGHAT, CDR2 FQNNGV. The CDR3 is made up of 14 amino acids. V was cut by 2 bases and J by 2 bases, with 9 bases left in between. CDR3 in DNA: TGTGCCAGCAGCTTACGGGACACACAAGAGACCCAGTACTTC. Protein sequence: CASSLRDTQETQYF.

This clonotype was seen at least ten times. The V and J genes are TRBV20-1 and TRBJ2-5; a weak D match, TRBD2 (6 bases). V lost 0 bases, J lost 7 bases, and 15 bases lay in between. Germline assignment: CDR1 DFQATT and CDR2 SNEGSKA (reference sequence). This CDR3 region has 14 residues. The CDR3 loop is CSARDVADQGTQYF. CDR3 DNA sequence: TGCAGTGCTAGAGATGTAGCGGACCAGGGGACCCAGTACTTC.

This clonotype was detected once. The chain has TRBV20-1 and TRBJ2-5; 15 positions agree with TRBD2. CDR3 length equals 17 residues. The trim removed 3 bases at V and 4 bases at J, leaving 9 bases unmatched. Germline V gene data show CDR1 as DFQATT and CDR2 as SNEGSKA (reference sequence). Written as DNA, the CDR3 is TGCAGTGCTAGGGGACTAGCGGGGGGCCTTTTGTCAGAGACCCAGTACTTC. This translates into CSARGLAGGLLSETQYF.

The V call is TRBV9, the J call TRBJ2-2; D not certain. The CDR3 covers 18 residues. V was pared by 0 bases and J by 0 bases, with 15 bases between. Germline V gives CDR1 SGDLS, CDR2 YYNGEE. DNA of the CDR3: TGTGCCAGCAGCGTAGTCGCCCCGAGCCTAACGAACACCGGGGAGCTGTTTTTT. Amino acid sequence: CASSVVAPSLTNTGELFF.

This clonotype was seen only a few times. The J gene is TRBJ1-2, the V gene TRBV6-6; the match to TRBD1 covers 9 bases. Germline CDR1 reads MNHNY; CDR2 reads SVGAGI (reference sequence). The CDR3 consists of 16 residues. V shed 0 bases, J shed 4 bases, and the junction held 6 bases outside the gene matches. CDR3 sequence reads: CASSYSGTGPIYGYTF. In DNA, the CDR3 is TGTGCCAGCAGTTACTCGGGGACAGGGCCAATCTATGGCTACACCTTC.

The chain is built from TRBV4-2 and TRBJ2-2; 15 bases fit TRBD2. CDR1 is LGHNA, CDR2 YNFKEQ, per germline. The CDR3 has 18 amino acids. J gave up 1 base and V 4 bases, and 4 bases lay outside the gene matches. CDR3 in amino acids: CASSRGLAGGKNTGELFF. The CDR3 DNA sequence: TGTGCCAGCAGCCGAGGACTAGCGGGGGGGAAGAACACCGGGGAGCTGTTTTTT.

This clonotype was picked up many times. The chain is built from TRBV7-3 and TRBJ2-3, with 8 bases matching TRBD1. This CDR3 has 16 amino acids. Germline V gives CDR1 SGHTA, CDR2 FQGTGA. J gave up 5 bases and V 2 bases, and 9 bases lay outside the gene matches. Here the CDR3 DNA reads TGTGCCAGCAGCTTAGTGTTGGGACAGGCTAGAGATACGCAGTATTTT. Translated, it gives CASSLVLGQARDTQYF.

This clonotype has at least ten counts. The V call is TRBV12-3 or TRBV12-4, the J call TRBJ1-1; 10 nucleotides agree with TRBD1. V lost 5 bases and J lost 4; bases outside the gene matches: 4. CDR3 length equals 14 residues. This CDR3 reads CASSSRDRGTEAFF. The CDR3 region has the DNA TGTGCCAGCAGTAGCCGGGACAGGGGCACTGAAGCTTTCTTT.

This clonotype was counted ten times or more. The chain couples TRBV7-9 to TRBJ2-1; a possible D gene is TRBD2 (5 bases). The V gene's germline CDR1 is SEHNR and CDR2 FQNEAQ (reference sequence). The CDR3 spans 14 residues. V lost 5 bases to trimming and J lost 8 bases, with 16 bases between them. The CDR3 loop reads CASSLSLTGDEQFF. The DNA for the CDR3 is TGTGCCAGCAGCCTCAGCCTCACCGGGGATGAGCAGTTCTTC.

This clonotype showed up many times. The CDR3 region is CASSLRARTTLNEKLFF. Here the CDR3 DNA reads TGTGCCAGCAGCTTAAGGGCCCGGACGACGTTAAACGAAAAACTGTTTTTT. The chain has TRBV7-2 and TRBJ1-4; D gene ambiguous. This CDR3 has 17 amino acids. Trimming pared 2 bases from V and 8 bases from J, leaving 21 bases between. Germline V gene lookup returns CDR1 SGHTA and CDR2 FQGNSA.

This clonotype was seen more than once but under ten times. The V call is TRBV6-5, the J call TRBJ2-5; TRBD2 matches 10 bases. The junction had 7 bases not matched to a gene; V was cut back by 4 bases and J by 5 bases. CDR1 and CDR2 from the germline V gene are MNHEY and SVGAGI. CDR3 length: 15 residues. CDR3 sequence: CASSSQRGGGETQYF. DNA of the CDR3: TGTGCCAGCAGTTCCCAGCGGGGGGGTGGGGAGACCCAGTACTTC.

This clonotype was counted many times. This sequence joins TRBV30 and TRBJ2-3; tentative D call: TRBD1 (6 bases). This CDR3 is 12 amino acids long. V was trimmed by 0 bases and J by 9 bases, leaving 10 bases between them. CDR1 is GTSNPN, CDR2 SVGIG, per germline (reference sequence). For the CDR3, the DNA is TGTGCCTGGAGTGTACAGGGATGGACGCAGTATTTT. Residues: CAWSVQGWTQYF.

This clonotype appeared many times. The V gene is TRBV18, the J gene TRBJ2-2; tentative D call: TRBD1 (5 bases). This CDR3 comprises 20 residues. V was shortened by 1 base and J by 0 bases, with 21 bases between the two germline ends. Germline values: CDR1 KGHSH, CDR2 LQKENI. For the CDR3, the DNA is TGTGCCAGCTCACCACAGCAGGGCATCCATTTTACCGCGAACACCGGGGAGCTGTTTTTT. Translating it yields CASSPQQGIHFTANTGELFF.

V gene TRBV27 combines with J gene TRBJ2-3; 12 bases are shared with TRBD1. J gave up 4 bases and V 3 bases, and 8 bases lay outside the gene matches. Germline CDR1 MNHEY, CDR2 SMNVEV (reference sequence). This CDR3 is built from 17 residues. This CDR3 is CASSFSGTGGNADTQYF. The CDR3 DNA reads TGTGCCAGCAGTTTCTCCGGGACAGGGGGCAACGCAGATACGCAGTATTTT.

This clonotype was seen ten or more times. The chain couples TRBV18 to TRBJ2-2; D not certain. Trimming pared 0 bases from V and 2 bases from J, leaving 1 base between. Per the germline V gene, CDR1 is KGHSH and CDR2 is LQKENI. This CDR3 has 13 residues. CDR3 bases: TGTGCCAGCTCACCACCTAACACCGGGGAGCTGTTTTTT. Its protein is CASSPPNTGELFF. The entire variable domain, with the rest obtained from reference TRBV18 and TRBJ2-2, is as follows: NAGVMQNPRHLVRRRGQEARLRCSPMKGHSHVYWYRQLPEEGLKFMVYLQKENIIDESGMPKERFSAEFPKEGPSILRIQQVVRGDSAAYFCASSPPNTGELFFGEGSRLTVL.

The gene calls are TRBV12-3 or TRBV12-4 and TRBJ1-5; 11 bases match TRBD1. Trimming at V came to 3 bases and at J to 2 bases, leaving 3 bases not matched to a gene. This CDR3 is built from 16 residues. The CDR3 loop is CASSFGQGAGNQPQHF. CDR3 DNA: TGTGCCAGCAGTTTCGGACAGGGGGCTGGCAATCAGCCCCAGCATTTT.

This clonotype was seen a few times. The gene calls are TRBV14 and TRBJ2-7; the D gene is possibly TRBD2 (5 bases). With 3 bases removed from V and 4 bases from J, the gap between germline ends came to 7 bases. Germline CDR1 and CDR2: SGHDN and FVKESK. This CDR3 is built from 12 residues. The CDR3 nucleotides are TGTGCCAGCAGCCACGGCGGGTACGAGCAGTACTTC. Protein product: CASSHGGYEQYF.

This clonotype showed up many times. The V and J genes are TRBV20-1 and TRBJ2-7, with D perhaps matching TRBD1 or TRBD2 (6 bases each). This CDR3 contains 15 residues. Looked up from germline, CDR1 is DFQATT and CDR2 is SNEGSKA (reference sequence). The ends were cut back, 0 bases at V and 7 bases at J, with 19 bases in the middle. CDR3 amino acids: CSARDSGRGGWEQYF. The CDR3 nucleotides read TGCAGTGCTAGAGATTCTGGCAGGGGAGGTTGGGAGCAGTACTTC.